This T cell receptor (beta chain) originates from a study of OX40 agonist ivuxolimab in advanced cancers. Study results and caveats: Both CD4+ and CD8+ T cell populations in blood had undergone clonal expansion by week 6 at 0.1 to 3.0 mg/kg. Low normalized T-cell clonal expansion was also seen in some nonresponders.

Samples were taken at baseline and on day 1 of cycles 4 and 7. This CDR3 region has 17 residues. CDR1 is SEHNR, CDR2 FQNEAQ, per germline (reference sequence). V lost 4 bases to trimming and J lost 2 bases, with 20 bases between them. TCRdb's copy holds only in-frame clones and misses some; the assay was immunoSEQ multiplex PCR. The table has fewer than 65,000 clones, around 87% seen once. Points on this clone: Its antigen is still unknown.

Sequenced here: CD4+ or CD8+ T cells sorted from blood, sampled in a trial of the OX40 agonist ivuxolimab. This TCR was sampled from an adult with an advanced solid tumor such as melanoma, head and neck, liver or kidney cancer. The chain is built from TRBV7-9 and TRBJ2-5; the D gene is possibly TRBD2 (5 bases). The CDR3 DNA is TGTGCCAGCAGCTCCGCGACAAGACGGGATCTGCAAGAGACCCAGTACTTC. Protein sequence: CASSSATRRDLQETQYF.